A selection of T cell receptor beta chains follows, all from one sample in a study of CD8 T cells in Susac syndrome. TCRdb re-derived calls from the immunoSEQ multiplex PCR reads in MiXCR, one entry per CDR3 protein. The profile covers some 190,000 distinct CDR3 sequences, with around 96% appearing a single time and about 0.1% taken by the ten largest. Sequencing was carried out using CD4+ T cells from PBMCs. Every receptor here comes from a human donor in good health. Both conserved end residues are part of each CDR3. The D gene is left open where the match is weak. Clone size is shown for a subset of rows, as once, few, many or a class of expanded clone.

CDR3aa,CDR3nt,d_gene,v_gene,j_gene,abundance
CASSQGTSRTSFEAQYF,TGTGCCAGCAGCCAGGGGACTAGCAGGACTTCGTTCGAGGCCCAGTACTTC,TRBD2,TRBV4-2,TRBJ2-5,NA
CASSLVGQRSYEQYF,TGTGCCAGCAGTTTGGTGGGCCAGAGGTCCTACGAGCAGTACTTC,NA,TRBV27,TRBJ2-7,once
CATSPYDGELFF,TGTGCCACCAGCCCTTATGACGGGGAGCTGTTTTTT,NA,TRBV15,TRBJ2-2,NA
CASSQVGERQYF,TGTGCCAGCAGCCAAGTTGGGGAAAGGCAGTACTTC,NA,TRBV3-1,TRBJ2-7,NA
CSALAEGQPQHF,TGCAGTGCCCTGGCGGAGGGGCAGCCCCAGCATTTT,NA,TRBV20-1,TRBJ1-5,NA
CSANRDGINEQFF,TGCAGTGCTAACCGGGACGGAATCAATGAGCAGTTCTTC,NA,TRBV20-1,TRBJ2-1,NA
CASSSSGRGYEQYF,TGTGCCAGCAGCTCTAGCGGAAGGGGGTACGAGCAGTACTTC,NA,TRBV7-3,TRBJ2-7,once
CASWDRANYGYTF,TGTGCCAGTTGGGACAGGGCTAACTATGGCTACACCTTC,TRBD1,TRBV6-5,TRBJ1-2,NA
CATSRDPGQGHEQYF,TGTGCCACCAGCAGAGACCCAGGACAGGGCCACGAGCAGTACTTC,TRBD1,TRBV15,TRBJ2-7,once
CATSTVAGGDTQYF,TGTGCCACCAGCACCGTAGCGGGAGGTGATACGCAGTATTTT,TRBD2,TRBV15,TRBJ2-3,NA
CAWSGPGANVVAFF,TGTGCCTGGAGTGGGCCGGGGGCAAACGTCGTAGCTTTCTTT,NA,TRBV30,TRBJ1-1,NA
CASSSFHPPGLAGVRGDYEQYF,TGTGCCAGCAGTTCGTTCCATCCCCCCGGACTAGCGGGAGTAAGGGGGGACTACGAGCAGTACTTC,TRBD2,TRBV27,TRBJ2-7,NA
CSALAGGAETQYF,TGCAGTGCTCTAGCGGGAGGAGCGGAGACCCAGTACTTC,TRBD2,TRBV20-1,TRBJ2-5,once
CASSSGPSYGYTF,TGTGCCAGCAGTTCCGGACCTTCCTATGGCTACACCTTC,NA,TRBV28,TRBJ1-2,NA
CASSQEGLGEQFF,TGTGCCAGCAGCCAAGAAGGACTAGGAGAGCAGTTCTTC,TRBD2,TRBV4-2,TRBJ2-1,NA
CASSLVSGTTRNEQYF,TGTGCCAGCAGCTTAGTGTCAGGGACCACGAGGAACGAGCAGTACTTC,NA,TRBV7-9,TRBJ2-7,NA
CSATSGRYNEQFF,TGCAGTGCTACGAGCGGGAGGTATAATGAGCAGTTCTTC,TRBD2,TRBV20-1,TRBJ2-1,NA
CASSPTGLAGGKSSYNEQFF,TGTGCCAGCAGTCCAACAGGCCTAGCGGGAGGCAAGAGCTCCTACAATGAGCAGTTCTTC,TRBD2,TRBV27,TRBJ2-1,NA
CASSLIGREPYNEQFF,TGCGCCAGCAGCTTGATCGGGCGGGAGCCCTACAATGAGCAGTTCTTC,TRBD2,TRBV5-1,TRBJ2-1,NA
CASSDRGRIGYTF,TGTGCCAGCAGCGACAGGGGGCGAATTGGCTACACCTTC,TRBD1,TRBV7-9,TRBJ1-2,NA
CSVDRGKTQYF,TGCAGCGTCGACAGGGGAAAGACCCAGTACTTC,TRBD1,TRBV29-1,TRBJ2-5,NA
CSARGFLRASGNLWGDEQYF,TGCAGTGCTAGAGGCTTCTTGAGGGCTAGCGGGAACCTTTGGGGTGACGAGCAGTACTTC,TRBD2,TRBV20-1,TRBJ2-7,NA
CAWSRQGEQFF,TGTGCCTGGAGTCGACAGGGTGAGCAGTTCTTC,TRBD1,TRBV30,TRBJ2-1,NA
CASSLDAGRSYEQYF,TGTGCCAGCAGCTTAGACGCAGGGAGGTCCTACGAGCAGTACTTC,NA,TRBV7-3,TRBJ2-7,once
CSVAPRGVDNEQFF,TGCAGCGTCGCCCCCAGGGGAGTTGACAATGAGCAGTTCTTC,NA,TRBV29-1,TRBJ2-1,NA
CSATSGGFLETQYF,TGCAGTGCAACTAGCGGGGGGTTCTTGGAGACCCAGTACTTC,TRBD2,TRBV20-1,TRBJ2-5,NA
CASSPYSRTGEQFF,TGTGCCAGCAGCCCCTACTCTAGAACGGGGGAGCAGTTCTTC,NA,TRBV11-3,TRBJ2-1,NA
CASSQEGLWRVQPQHF,TGCGCCAGCAGCCAAGAAGGCCTCTGGCGGGTCCAGCCCCAGCATTTT,NA,TRBV4-1,TRBJ1-5,NA
CSARTGTSGREVHSGKETQYF,TGCAGTGCACGTACCGGGACTAGCGGGAGAGAGGTGCACTCGGGAAAAGAGACCCAGTACTTC,TRBD2,TRBV20-1,TRBJ2-5,NA
CASSQDGLVAGGNNEQFF,TGCGCCAGCAGCCAAGATGGACTGGTAGCGGGCGGGAACAATGAGCAGTTCTTC,TRBD2,TRBV4-3,TRBJ2-1,NA
CASSPSPGQGYEQYF,TGTGCCAGCTCACCGTCGCCGGGACAGGGCTACGAGCAGTACTTC,TRBD1,TRBV18,TRBJ2-7,NA
CATSDLGHEQFF,TGTGCCACCAGTGATTTGGGCCATGAGCAGTTCTTC,NA,TRBV24-1,TRBJ2-1,NA
CSVAKPSGGNEQFF,TGCAGCGTTGCGAAACCAAGTGGGGGCAATGAGCAGTTCTTC,NA,TRBV29-1,TRBJ2-1,once
CASSLEVVATSYNEQFF,TGTGCCAGCAGCTTGGAGGTGGTGGCCACCTCCTACAATGAGCAGTTCTTC,NA,TRBV5-4,TRBJ2-1,NA
CSKGGWTEAFF,TGCAGCAAAGGGGGCTGGACTGAAGCTTTCTTT,TRBD1,TRBV20-1,TRBJ1-1,NA
CATSPRTGGITEAFF,TGTGCCACCAGTCCCAGGACAGGGGGGATCACTGAAGCTTTCTTT,TRBD1,TRBV24-1,TRBJ1-1,NA
CAWTTGTGINEQYF,TGTGCCTGGACTACCGGGACAGGGATCAACGAGCAGTACTTC,TRBD1,TRBV30,TRBJ2-7,NA
CASSRGPDTGELFF,TGTGCCAGCAGTAGGGGGCCGGACACCGGGGAGCTGTTTTTT,TRBD1,TRBV6-4,TRBJ2-2,NA
CASSQEDRTYNEQFF,TGCGCCAGCAGCCAAGAGGACAGAACCTACAATGAGCAGTTCTTC,NA,TRBV4-3,TRBJ2-1,NA
CATQGRETQYF,TGTGCCACACAGGGCCGGGAGACCCAGTACTTC,NA,TRBV11-3,TRBJ2-5,NA
CASSQVEGGAPYNEQFF,TGTGCCAGCAGCCAAGTTGAGGGCGGGGCACCATACAATGAGCAGTTCTTC,NA,TRBV3-1,TRBJ2-1,NA
CASSPDRGTYEQYF,TGTGCCAGCTCACCGGACAGGGGGACCTACGAGCAGTACTTC,TRBD1,TRBV18,TRBJ2-7,few
CASSPPGGHYEQYF,TGTGCCAGCAGCCCGCCGGGGGGGCACTACGAGCAGTACTTC,TRBD2,TRBV7-9,TRBJ2-7,NA
CASSLAIETGELFF,TGCGCCAGCAGCTTGGCGATCGAGACCGGGGAGCTGTTTTTT,NA,TRBV5-1,TRBJ2-2,NA
CASRGGSYGYTF,TGTGCCAGCAGGGGGGGGTCCTATGGCTACACCTTC,NA,TRBV28,TRBJ1-2,NA
CATSEAGVGEQFF,TGTGCCACCAGTGAAGCGGGGGTGGGTGAGCAGTTCTTC,TRBD2,TRBV24-1,TRBJ2-1,NA
CASSLLAMNTEAFF,TGTGCCAGCAGCCTCTTGGCCATGAACACTGAAGCTTTCTTT,NA,TRBV27,TRBJ1-1,NA
CASSSPRGRYNEQFF,TGTGCCAGCAGCTCACCCCGGGGGCGCTACAATGAGCAGTTCTTC,NA,TRBV11-2,TRBJ2-1,NA
CASSYLSRRSNEQFF,TGTGCCAGCAGTTACCTCTCTAGGAGGAGCAATGAGCAGTTCTTC,NA,TRBV6-2/TRBV6-3,TRBJ2-1,NA
CSARPRSGANVLTF,TGCAGTGCTAGGCCCCGCTCTGGGGCCAACGTCCTGACTTTC,NA,TRBV20-1,TRBJ2-6,NA
CASSQEFTLQDKQFF,TGTGCCAGCAGCCAAGAGTTTACCCTACAGGATAAGCAGTTCTTC,NA,TRBV3-1,TRBJ2-1,NA
CASSSTDIQYF,TGTGCCAGCAGCTCCACGGACATTCAGTACTTC,NA,TRBV7-9,TRBJ2-4,NA
CASSYSIQGHYF,TGTGCCAGCAGTTACTCGATTCAGGGACATTACTTC,NA,TRBV6-2/TRBV6-3,TRBJ2-5,NA
CAWSVEYNEQFF,TGTGCCTGGAGTGTAGAGTACAATGAGCAGTTCTTC,NA,TRBV30,TRBJ2-1,NA
CASSQSSGSSEQFF,TGCGCCAGCAGTCAATCCTCCGGGAGTAGTGAGCAGTTCTTC,NA,TRBV23-1,TRBJ2-1,NA
CASSVARGDNQPQHF,TGTGCCAGCAGTGTCGCTAGGGGAGACAATCAGCCCCAGCATTTT,NA,TRBV2,TRBJ1-5,NA